This TCR beta chain was sequenced in a study of vaccination and CD4 T cells after COVID-19. Study at large: Overlapping spike peptides of SARS-CoV-2, HCoV-NL63, HCoV-OC43 and HCoV-229E were used, and cells were stimulated with them.

As for treatment: roughly 10-day PBMC culture with coronavirus spike peptide pools or control peptides (ViraFEST assay). CD4+ T cells of the unexposed donor were collected before the COVID-19 pandemic (2011-2018). Germline V CDR1 and CDR2: SGHAT, FQNNGV. With V trimmed by 4 bases and J by 1 base, 12 bases remained unmatched. The CDR3 length is 17 residues. In the case of this clonotype: Its antigen is as yet unknown.

With the Oncomine TCR Beta short-read assay, DNA from cultured CD4+ T cells was sequenced. TCRdb fed the PCR reads into MiXCR, producing one record per CDR3 protein. The data show several thousand distinct CDR3 sequences, with around 70% seen just once and around 40% held by the top ten. Study findings and constraints: Spike mono-reactive clones accounted for 304 of the 307 vaccine-specific clones found in convalescent patients.

This chain connects TRBV11-2 to TRBJ1-1; 7 positions agree with TRBD1. The sequencing input was CD4+ T cells from blood, cultured in vitro. The TCR originated in a human donor in good health. CDR3 nucleotides: TGTGCCAGCAGCTCCCTACAACGACAGGGCCCGAACACTGAAGCTTTCTTT. This gives the protein CASSSLQRQGPNTEAFF.